The TCR beta chain described here comes from a study of CD8 T cells in ankylosing spondylitis. Only a few counts were recorded for this clonotype. As yet, its antigen is unknown. Broader study findings: Peripheral blood samples showed relatively rare disease-linked clones, and these clones were CD8+. Made up of 7 to 9 highly homologous variants, a TCR beta motif appeared characteristic of ankylosing spondylitis blood.

The authors made TCR beta libraries by quantitative 5'-RACE with molecular barcodes. One entry per CDR3 protein results from TCRdb running MiXCR on the 5' RACE reads. This sample yields about 160,000 distinct CDR3 sequences, of which 9.8% are seen a single time; around 15% belongs to the top ten. V was cut by 6 bases and J by 4 bases, with 12 bases left in between. Germline CDR1 is KGHDR and CDR2 is SFDVKD. This CDR3 is 14 amino acids long. The sequencing input was blood, either unsorted or a sorted T cell fraction (not recorded which). The TCR originated in a female donor with ankylosing spondylitis or in good health (not recorded which). The gene calls are TRBV24-1 and TRBJ1-5; D unclear. The CDR3 sequence is CATSFEASNQPQHF. The CDR3 DNA reads TGTGCCACCAGTTTTGAGGCCTCGAATCAGCCCCAGCATTTT.